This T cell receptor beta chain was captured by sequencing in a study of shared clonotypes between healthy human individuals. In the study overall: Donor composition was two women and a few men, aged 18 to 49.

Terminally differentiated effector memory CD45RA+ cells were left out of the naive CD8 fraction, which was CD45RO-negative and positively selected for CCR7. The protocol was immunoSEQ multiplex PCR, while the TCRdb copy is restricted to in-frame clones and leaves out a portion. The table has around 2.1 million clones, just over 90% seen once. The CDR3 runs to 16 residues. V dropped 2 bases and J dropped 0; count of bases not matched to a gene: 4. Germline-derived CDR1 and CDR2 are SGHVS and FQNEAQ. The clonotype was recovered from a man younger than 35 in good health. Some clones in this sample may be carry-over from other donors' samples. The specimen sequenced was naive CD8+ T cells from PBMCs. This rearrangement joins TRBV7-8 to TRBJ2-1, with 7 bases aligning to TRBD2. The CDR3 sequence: CASSLRTSPSYNEQFF. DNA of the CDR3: TGTGCCAGCAGCTTAAGGACTAGTCCCTCCTACAATGAGCAGTTCTTC.